This entry describes one TCR beta chain. Its target is unknown. The data derive from a study of T cell responses to AZD1222 COVID-19 vaccine. Produced via immunoSEQ multiplex PCR; TCRdb's table is partial and in-frame only. Altogether 90,000 to 120,000 clones are present, 75% to 90% being singletons, with the ten largest covering more than 8%. Study findings and constraints: Baseline serostatus was positive in only 5 to 7 AZD1222 recipients. Spike as a whole was targeted by vaccine-associated CD4 TCRs, dominant at 160-218 and 743-854.

Sequencing was performed on peripheral blood, taken on day 0 of AZD1222 vaccination. The sequence derives from an adult in good health.

The CDR3 here is CASARGAGGPGEQYF. The CDR3 nucleotides read TGTGCCAGTGCCCGGGGTGCGGGAGGGCCGGGGGAGCAGTACTTC. The chain has TRBV19 and TRBJ2-7, with 9 nucleotides matching TRBD2. The germline V gene has CDR1 LNHDA and CDR2 SQIVND (reference sequence). The CDR3 is 15 residues long. V lost 8 bases, J lost 7 bases, and 15 bases stayed unmatched.